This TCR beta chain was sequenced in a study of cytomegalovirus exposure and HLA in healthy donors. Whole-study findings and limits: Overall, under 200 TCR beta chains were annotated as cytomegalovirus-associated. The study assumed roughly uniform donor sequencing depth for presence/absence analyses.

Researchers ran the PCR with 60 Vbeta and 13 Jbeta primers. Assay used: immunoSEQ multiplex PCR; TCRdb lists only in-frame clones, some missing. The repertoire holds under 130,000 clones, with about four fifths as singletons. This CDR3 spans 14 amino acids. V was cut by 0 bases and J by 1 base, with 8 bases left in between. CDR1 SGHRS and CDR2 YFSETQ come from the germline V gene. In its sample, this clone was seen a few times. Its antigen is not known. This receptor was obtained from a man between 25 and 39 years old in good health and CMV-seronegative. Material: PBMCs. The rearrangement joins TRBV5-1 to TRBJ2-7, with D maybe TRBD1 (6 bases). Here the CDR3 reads CASSLGQVSYEQYF. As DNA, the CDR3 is TGCGCCAGCAGCTTGGGACAGGTATCCTACGAGCAGTACTTC.